This T cell receptor (beta chain) was documented in a study of blood T cell repertoires in COVID-19 (dated by TCRdb to the early 2020s). Turning to the overall study: Collaborator samples came from the United States, Italy and Spain and covered acute and convalescent phases of COVID-19. The prospective study material was composed of cDNA or gDNA derived from T cells, B-cell-depleted T cells, or PBMCs. Deeply sampled blood TCRbeta repertoires from subjects exposed to, actively infected with, or recovered from COVID-19 were included in the dataset. The repertoires were released in a freely available public database meant as a resource for research on the immune response to SARS-CoV-2. Samples came from the ongoing ImmuneRACE study (first 160 participants) plus 1,254 subjects from 6 global collaborators. A de-identified subject ID, COVID-19 status, age in years and sex were almost always included in the sample metadata. HLA class I and class II types, where available, came from metadata supplied by the sample provider rather than from assay-based typing.

The immunoSEQ Assay, a bias-controlled multiplex PCR, was used to amplify TCRbeta CDR3 regions from genomic DNA. The study's processing was this. The number of nucleated cells in each sample was estimated by amplification of reference gene primers within the assay. To quantify the absolute abundance of each unique TCRbeta CDR3 rearrangement, sequence reads were collapsed and filtered. For each sample, productive Simpson clonality was calculated by taking the square root of Simpson's diversity index across productive rearrangements. This is the immuneACCESS table as TCRdb keeps it, with only in-frame sequences that have V and J called. A part of the clones is gone; compared with another copy, unresolved V genes explain less than half, and the rest is unexplained. The DNA was the basis for D and trimming; V, J and clone size are from that table. The table for this sample lists about 53,000 clones; 90% of them were counted only once. In total, the top ten clones hold approximately 2.8% of the sample.

On this clone itself: No antigen is known for it. Base qualities are not at hand, and no much larger clone is one base apart.

Beyond this particular receptor, the publication reports: How much clinical and demographic metadata was included differed by source and by participant, and the metadata was provided uncurated.

From V the trimming removes 2 bases and from J it removes 0 bases, while the gene matches leave 0 bases of the junction unaccounted for. The CDR3 starts with the cysteine, ends with the phenylalanine, and has 15 residues. Only the CDR3 DNA stays, 45 bases, in frame from base 1. The germline V gene supplies CDR1 KGHSH and CDR2 LQKENI. Whole blood was collected in K2EDTA tubes by collaborating institutions according to the institutions' own protocols. Collaborator samples were shipped for TCRbeta analysis as frozen whole blood, isolated PBMCs, or DNA extracted from either sample type. The chain is assembled from TRBV18 and TRBJ2-3, with 9 junctional bases fitting TRBD1. The TCR comes from a human donor in a cohort sampled during active COVID-19. Material for sequencing was peripheral blood. The DNA sequence is given as TGTGCCAGCTCACCAGACAGGGGGAGCACAGATACGCAGTATTTT. It translates as CASSPDRGSTDTQYF.